This T cell receptor beta chain was recovered during a study of blood T cell repertoires in COVID-19. The table came from immunoSEQ multiplex PCR; TCRdb's copy has only in-frame clones and leaves some out. The sample lists about 400,000 clones, roughly 85% seen once, with approximately 2% in the top ten. The CDR3 runs to 13 residues. V lost 10 bases, J lost 5 bases, and 17 bases lay in between. Germline lookup yields CDR1 ENHRY and CDR2 SYGVKD. The clonotype originates from a woman under 30 with acute COVID-19. The genes are TRBV10-3 and TRBJ1-1; TRBD1 might be the D (6 bases). Sequenced input: PBMCs or T cells enriched from blood (not recorded which). CDR3 DNA: TGTGCCACTCACTCGACAGGACAAACTGAAGCTTTCTTT. Translating it yields CATHSTGQTEAFF.